This T cell receptor beta chain derives from a study of blood T cell repertoires in COVID-19. Germline assignment: CDR1 SQVTM and CDR2 ANQGSEA. The CDR3 is 13 residues long. Trimming left V 7 bases short and J 7 bases short, with 19 bases between. Per the original data handling: How many nucleated cells were present was estimated from reference gene primer amplification. Data came from immunoSEQ multiplex PCR; TCRdb stores just in-frame clones and leaves some out. V, J and clone size reflect that table, while D and trimming were determined from the DNA. The data contain under 400,000 clones, more than 70% of them singletons.

This receptor was taken from a woman in her 30s with COVID-19, enrolled during active disease. Sequencing was done on a sample of peripheral blood. The rearrangement uses TRBV29-1 and TRBJ1-2, with a possible D match to TRBD1 (6 bases). CDR3 sequence (DNA): TGCAGCGCCGGGCGGGGGGCGATGGGTGGCTACACCTTC. Encoded protein: CSAGRGAMGGYTF.